Presented here are 11 T cell receptor beta chains from one specimen sequenced in a study of blood T cell repertoires in COVID-19. The table came from immunoSEQ multiplex PCR; TCRdb's copy has only in-frame clones and leaves some out. This sample yields about 54,000 clones, of which 90% are seen a single time; 7.5% to 10% belongs to the top ten. Sequencing input: peripheral blood. These receptors were obtained from a woman aged 35 to 49 with active COVID-19.

The V gene is TRBV5-4, the J gene TRBJ1-4; D is perhaps TRBD1 (6 bases). Germline-derived CDR1 and CDR2 are SGHNT and YYREEE (reference sequence). The CDR3 runs 14 residues. V dropped 4 bases and J dropped 7 bases, with 14 bases sitting between them. The CDR3 DNA is TGTGCCAGCAGCGCTCTGGGGGCCGGTGAAAAACTGTTTTTT. As protein: CASSALGAGEKLFF.

The genes are TRBV18 and TRBJ1-3, with no clear D. Germline lookup yields CDR1 KGHSH and CDR2 LQKENI. The CDR3 runs to 17 residues. Trimming took 3 bases from V and 0 from J, leaving 15 bases between them. The CDR3 reads CASSPPSRDISGNTIYF. The CDR3 DNA follows: TGTGCCAGCTCACCCCCATCCCGAGATATCTCTGGAAACACCATATATTTT.

The chain has TRBV6-2 or TRBV6-3 and TRBJ1-6; TRBD1 matches 10 bases. V trimming: 6 bases; J trimming: 6 bases; junction bases outside the gene matches: 5. The CDR3 extends over 15 amino acids. Germline V gene lookup returns CDR1 MNHEY and CDR2 SVGEGT. CDR3 amino acids: CASSRDRGFNSPLHF. Written as DNA, the CDR3 is TGTGCCAGCAGCCGGGACAGGGGATTTAATTCACCCCTCCACTTT.

The V and J genes are TRBV29-1 and TRBJ1-4, with 7 bases that match TRBD1. Trimming at V came to 6 bases and at J to 7 bases, leaving 8 bases not matched to a gene. The CDR3 has 13 amino acids. Germline V gene data show CDR1 as SQVTM and CDR2 as ANQGSEA. CDR3 in DNA: TGCAGCGTCGCGACAGGGCATGTTGAAAAACTGTTTTTT. This encodes CSVATGHVEKLFF.

This chain joins TRBV6-5 and TRBJ2-3, with 10 bases lining up with TRBD1. Trimming cost V 6 bases and J 4 bases; bases outside gene matches: 1. Germline V lookup: CDR1 MNHEY, CDR2 SVGAGI. The CDR3 extends over 13 amino acids. Written as DNA, the CDR3 is TGTGCCAGCAGGGGGACAGGGGCAGATACGCAGTATTTT. Protein: CASRGTGADTQYF.

J is TRBJ2-2 and V is TRBV11-3; D gene ambiguous. This CDR3 region has 14 residues. V lost 1 base and J lost 5, with 8 bases in between. Germline V gene lookup returns CDR1 SGHNT and CDR2 YENEEA. DNA of the CDR3: TGTGCCAGCAGCTTAGTAGCCGGGACCGGGGAGCTGTTTTTT. Translated: CASSLVAGTGELFF.

Sample share makes this clone medium-sized (0.01 to 0.1%). The CDR3 coding sequence is TGTGCCGGGTCTAGCGGGGGGGATTTATACGAGCAGTACTTC. Encoded protein: CAGSSGGDLYEQYF. The chain is built from TRBV6-5 and TRBJ2-7; TRBD2 matches 12 bases. Germline trimming cut 11 bases from V and 4 bases from J; bases unmatched to any gene: 9. The CDR3 contains 14 residues. Germline V gene data show CDR1 as MNHEY and CDR2 as SVGAGI.

The rearrangement uses TRBV25-1 and TRBJ2-7, with 8 nucleotides matching TRBD1. V lost 9 bases and J lost 0; bases outside the gene matches: 7. This CDR3 is built from 14 residues. Germline loops: CDR1 MGHDK, CDR2 SYGVNS. CDR3 in amino acids: CASHSTGGSYEQYF. DNA of the CDR3: TGTGCCAGTCATAGTACAGGGGGCTCCTACGAGCAGTACTTC.

The chain is built from TRBV5-4 and TRBJ2-3, with 8 bases lining up with TRBD1. The CDR3 loop spans 16 amino acids. Trimming at V came to 4 bases and at J to 6 bases, leaving 13 bases not matched to a gene. Germline V gene sequence: CDR1 SGHNT, CDR2 YYREEE (reference sequence). In DNA, the CDR3 is TGTGCCAGCAGCCCGCGACAGGGGAGAATTAGGGATACGCAGTATTTT. This gives the protein CASSPRQGRIRDTQYF.

The table lists this clone with a count of one. This sequence joins TRBV16 and TRBJ1-1; tentatively, D is TRBD1 (6 bases). The CDR3 loop spans 14 amino acids. CDR1 KGHSY and CDR2 FQNENV come from the germline V gene. Trimming pared 4 bases from V and 3 bases from J, leaving 12 bases between. CDR3 DNA: TGTGCCAGCAGCCGCACTACAGGGTACACTGAAGCTTTCTTT. It codes for CASSRTTGYTEAFF. Together with reference TRBV16 and TRBJ1-1, the CDR3 gives the full variable domain: GEEVAQTPKHLVRGEGQKAKLYCAPIKGHSYVFWYQQVLKNEFKFLISFQNENVFDETGMPKERFSAKCLPNSPCSLEIQATKLEDSAVYFCASSRTTGYTEAFFGQGTRLTVV.

This chain joins TRBV11-3 and TRBJ2-3, with D hard to call. This CDR3 spans 14 amino acids. The V end lost 2 bases, the J end lost 2 bases, and 8 bases lay between the germline ends. CDR1 and CDR2 from the germline V gene are SGHNT and YENEEA. For the CDR3, the DNA is TGTGCCAGCAGCTTAACGCCTATCACAGATACGCAGTATTTT. Translation gives CASSLTPITDTQYF.